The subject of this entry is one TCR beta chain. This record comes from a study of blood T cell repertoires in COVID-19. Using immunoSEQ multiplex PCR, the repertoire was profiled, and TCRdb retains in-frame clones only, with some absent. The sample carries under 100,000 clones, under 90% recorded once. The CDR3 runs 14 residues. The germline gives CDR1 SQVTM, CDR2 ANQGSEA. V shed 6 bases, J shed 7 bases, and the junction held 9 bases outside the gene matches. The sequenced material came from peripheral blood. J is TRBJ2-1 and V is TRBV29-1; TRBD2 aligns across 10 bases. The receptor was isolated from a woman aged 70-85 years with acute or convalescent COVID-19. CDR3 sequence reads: CSVALAGRMNEQFF. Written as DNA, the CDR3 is TGCAGCGTCGCACTAGCGGGAAGGATGAATGAGCAGTTCTTC.